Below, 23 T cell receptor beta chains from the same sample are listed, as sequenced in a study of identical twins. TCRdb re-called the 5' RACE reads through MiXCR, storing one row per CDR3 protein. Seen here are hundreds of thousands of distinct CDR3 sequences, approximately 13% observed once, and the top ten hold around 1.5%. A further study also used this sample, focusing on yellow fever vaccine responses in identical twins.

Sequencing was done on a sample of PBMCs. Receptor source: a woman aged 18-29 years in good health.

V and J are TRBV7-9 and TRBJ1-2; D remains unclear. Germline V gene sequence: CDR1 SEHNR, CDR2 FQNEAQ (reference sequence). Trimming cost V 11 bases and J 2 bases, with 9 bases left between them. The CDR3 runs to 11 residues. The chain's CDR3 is CASVANYGYTF. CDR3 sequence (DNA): TGTGCCTCCGTAGCAAACTATGGCTACACCTTC. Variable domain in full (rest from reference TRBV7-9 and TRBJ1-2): DTGVSQNPRHKITKRGQNVTFRCDPISEHNRLYWYRQTLGQGPEFLTYFQNEAQLEKSRLLSDRFSAERPKGSFSTLEIQRTEQGDSAMYLCASVANYGYTFGSGTRLTVV.

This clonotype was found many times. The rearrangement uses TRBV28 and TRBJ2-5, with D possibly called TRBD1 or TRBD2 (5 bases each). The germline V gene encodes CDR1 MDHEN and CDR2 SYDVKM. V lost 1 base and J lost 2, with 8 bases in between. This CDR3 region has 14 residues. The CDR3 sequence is CASSLLGDQETQYF. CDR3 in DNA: TGTGCCAGCAGTTTATTGGGGGATCAAGAGACCCAGTACTTC.

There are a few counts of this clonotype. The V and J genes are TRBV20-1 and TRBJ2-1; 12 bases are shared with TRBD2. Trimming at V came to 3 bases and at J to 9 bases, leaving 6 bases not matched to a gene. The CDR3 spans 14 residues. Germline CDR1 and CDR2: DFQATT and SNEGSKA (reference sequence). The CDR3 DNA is TGCAGTGCTAGGCTAGCGGGGGGGCCAAGTGAGCAGTTCTTC. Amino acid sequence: CSARLAGGPSEQFF.

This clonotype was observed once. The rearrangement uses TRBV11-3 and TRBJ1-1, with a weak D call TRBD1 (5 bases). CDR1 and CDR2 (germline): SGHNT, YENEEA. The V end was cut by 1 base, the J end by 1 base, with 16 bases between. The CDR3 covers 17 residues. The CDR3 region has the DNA TGTGCCAGCAGCTTAGGGGGATTGACAGTGAAGAACACTGAAGCTTTCTTT. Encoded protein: CASSLGGLTVKNTEAFF.

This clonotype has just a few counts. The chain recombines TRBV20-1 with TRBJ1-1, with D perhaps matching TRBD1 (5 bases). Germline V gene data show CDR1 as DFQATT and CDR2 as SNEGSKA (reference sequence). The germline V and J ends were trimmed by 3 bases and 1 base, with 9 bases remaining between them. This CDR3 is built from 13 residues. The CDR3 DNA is TGCAGTGCTAGTTTGGGGGGGAACACTGAAGCTTTCTTT. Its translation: CSASLGGNTEAFF.

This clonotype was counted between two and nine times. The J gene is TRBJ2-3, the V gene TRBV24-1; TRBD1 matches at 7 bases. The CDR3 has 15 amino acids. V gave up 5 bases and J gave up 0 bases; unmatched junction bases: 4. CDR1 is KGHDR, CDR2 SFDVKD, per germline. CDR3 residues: CATSGSGQSTDTQYF. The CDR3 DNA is TGTGCCACCAGTGGGTCGGGACAGAGCACAGATACGCAGTATTTT.

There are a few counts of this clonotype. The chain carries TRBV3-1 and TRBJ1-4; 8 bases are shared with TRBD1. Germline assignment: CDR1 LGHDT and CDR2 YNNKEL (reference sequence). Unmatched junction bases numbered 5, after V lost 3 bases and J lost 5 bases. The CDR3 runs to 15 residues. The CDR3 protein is CASSHTGGSNEKLFF. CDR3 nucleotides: TGTGCCAGCAGCCACACAGGGGGTTCGAATGAAAAACTGTTTTTT.

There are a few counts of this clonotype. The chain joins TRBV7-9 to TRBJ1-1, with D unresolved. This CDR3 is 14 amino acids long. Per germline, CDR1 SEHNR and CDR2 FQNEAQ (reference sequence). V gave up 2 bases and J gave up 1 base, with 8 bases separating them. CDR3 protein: CASSLYAGNTEAFF. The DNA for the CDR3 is TGTGCCAGCAGCTTATATGCAGGGAACACTGAAGCTTTCTTT.

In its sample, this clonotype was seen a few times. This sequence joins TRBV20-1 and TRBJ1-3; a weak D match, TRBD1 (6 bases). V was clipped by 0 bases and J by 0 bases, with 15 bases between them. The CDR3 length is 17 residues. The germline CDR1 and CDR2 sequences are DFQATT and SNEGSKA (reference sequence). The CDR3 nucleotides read TGCAGTGCTAGAGATTCGGACAGCATCTCCTCTGGAAACACCATATATTTT. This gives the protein CSARDSDSISSGNTIYF.

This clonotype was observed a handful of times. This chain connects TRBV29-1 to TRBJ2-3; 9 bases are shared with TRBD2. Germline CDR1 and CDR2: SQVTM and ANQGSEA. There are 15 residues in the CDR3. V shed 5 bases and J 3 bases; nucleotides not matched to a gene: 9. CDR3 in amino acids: CSVQKRLADTDTQYF. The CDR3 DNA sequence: TGCAGCGTTCAAAAACGACTAGCGGATACAGATACGCAGTATTTT.

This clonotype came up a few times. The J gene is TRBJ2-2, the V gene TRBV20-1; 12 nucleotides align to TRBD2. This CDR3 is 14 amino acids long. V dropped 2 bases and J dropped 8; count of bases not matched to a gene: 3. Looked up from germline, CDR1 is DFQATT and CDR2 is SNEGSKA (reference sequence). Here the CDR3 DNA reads TGCAGTGCTAGACCCGGACTAGCGGGAGGGGAGCTGTTTTTT. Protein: CSARPGLAGGELFF.

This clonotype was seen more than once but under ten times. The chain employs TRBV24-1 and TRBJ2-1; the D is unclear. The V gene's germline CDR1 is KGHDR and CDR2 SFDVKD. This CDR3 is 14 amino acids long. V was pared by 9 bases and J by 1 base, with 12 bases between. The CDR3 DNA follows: TGTGCCACCCAGCCTGACGGATCCTACAATGAGCAGTTCTTC. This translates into CATQPDGSYNEQFF.

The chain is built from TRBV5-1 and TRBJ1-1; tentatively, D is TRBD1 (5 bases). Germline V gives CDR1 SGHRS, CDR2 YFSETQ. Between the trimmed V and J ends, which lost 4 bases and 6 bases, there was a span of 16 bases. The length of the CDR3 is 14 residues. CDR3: CASSPPGGLAEAFF. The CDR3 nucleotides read TGCGCCAGCAGCCCGCCTGGGGGGTTGGCTGAAGCTTTCTTT.

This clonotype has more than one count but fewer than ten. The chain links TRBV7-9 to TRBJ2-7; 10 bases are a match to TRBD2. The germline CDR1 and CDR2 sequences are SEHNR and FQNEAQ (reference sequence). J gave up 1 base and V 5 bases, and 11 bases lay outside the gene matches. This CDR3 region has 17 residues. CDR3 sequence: CASSPPGGSGRSYEQYF. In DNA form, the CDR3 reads TGTGCCAGCAGCCCCCCCGGGGGTAGCGGGAGGTCCTACGAGCAGTACTTC.

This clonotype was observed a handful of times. The CDR3, as DNA: TGCAGTGCTAGAAGACAGGGGGCGGGGGAACTGTTTTTT. This encodes CSARRQGAGELFF. The chain has TRBV20-1 and TRBJ1-4; the match to TRBD1 covers 10 bases. The CDR3 contains 13 residues. Trimming at V came to 2 bases and at J to 12 bases, leaving 6 bases not matched to a gene. Germline V gives CDR1 DFQATT, CDR2 SNEGSKA (reference sequence).

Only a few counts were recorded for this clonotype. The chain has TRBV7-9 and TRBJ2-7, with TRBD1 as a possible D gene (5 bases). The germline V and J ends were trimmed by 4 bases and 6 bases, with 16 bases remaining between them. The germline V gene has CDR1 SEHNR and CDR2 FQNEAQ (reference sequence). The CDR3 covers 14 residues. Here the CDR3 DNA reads TGTGCCAGCAGCTCGCAGGGCTATGCGTTCGAGCAGTACTTC. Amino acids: CASSSQGYAFEQYF.

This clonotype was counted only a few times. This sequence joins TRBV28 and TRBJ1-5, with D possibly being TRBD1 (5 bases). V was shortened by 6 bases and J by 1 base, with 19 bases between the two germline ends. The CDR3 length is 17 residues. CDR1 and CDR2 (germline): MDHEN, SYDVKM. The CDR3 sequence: CASRSDKARISNQPQHF. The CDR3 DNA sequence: TGTGCCAGCAGGTCGGACAAAGCCCGGATCAGCAATCAGCCCCAGCATTTT. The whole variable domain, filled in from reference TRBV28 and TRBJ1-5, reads DVKVTQSSRYLVKRTGEKVFLECVQDMDHENMFWYRQDPGLGLRLIYFSYDVKMKEKGDIPEGYSVSREKKERFSLILESASTNQTSMYLCASRSDKARISNQPQHFGDGTRLSIL.

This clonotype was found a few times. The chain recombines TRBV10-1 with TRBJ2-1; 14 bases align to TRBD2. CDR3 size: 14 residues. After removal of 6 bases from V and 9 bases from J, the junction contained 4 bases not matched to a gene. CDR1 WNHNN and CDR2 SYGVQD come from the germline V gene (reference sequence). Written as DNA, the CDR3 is TGCGCCAGCAGCGGACTAGCGGGGGGTGGTGAGCAGTTCTTC. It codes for CASSGLAGGGEQFF.

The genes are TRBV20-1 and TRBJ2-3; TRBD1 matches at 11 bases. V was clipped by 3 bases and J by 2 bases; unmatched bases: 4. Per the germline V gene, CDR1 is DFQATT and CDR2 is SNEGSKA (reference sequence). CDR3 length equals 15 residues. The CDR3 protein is CSARSDRGPTDTQYF. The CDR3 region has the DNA TGCAGTGCTAGGTCGGACAGGGGGCCCACAGATACGCAGTATTTT.

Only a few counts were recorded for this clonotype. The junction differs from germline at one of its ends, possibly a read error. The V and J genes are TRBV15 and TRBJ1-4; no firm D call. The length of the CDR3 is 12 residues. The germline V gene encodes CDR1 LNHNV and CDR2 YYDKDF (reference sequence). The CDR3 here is CATSRPNGKLFF. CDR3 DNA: TGTGCCACCAGCAGACCGAATGGAAAACTGTTTTTT.

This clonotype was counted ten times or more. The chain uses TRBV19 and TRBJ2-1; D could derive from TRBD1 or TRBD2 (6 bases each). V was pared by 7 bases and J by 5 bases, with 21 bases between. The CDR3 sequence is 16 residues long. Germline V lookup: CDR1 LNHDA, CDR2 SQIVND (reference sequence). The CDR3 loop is CASTPNSGAWNNEQFF. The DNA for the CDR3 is TGTGCCAGTACCCCTAATTCGGGGGCGTGGAACAATGAGCAGTTCTTC.

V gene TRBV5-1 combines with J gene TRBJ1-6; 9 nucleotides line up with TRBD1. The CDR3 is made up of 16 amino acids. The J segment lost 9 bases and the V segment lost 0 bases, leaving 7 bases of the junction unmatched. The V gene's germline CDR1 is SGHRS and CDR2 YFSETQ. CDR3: CASSLEVTGGGSPLHF. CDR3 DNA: TGCGCCAGCAGCTTGGAAGTGACAGGGGGAGGTTCACCCCTCCACTTT. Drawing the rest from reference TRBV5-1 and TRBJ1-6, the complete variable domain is KAGVTQTPRYLIKTRGQQVTLSCSPISGHRSVSWYQQTPGQGLQFLFEYFSETQRNKGNFPGRFSGRQFSNSRSEMNVSTLELGDSALYLCASSLEVTGGGSPLHFGNGTRLTVT.

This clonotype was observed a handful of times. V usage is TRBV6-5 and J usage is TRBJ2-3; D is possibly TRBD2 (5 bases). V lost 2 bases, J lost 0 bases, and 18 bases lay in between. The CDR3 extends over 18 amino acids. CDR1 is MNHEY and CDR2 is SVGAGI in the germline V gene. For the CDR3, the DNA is TGTGCCAGCAGTTACCTACCCGTTAGCGATCTTAGCACAGATACGCAGTATTTT. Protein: CASSYLPVSDLSTDTQYF.